This T cell receptor beta chain was documented in a study of CD8 T cells in ankylosing spondylitis. Study-level points and caveats: Reports say disease-linked clones showed up significantly more in matched ankylosing spondylitis synovial fluid. Disease-linked clones had a CD8+ phenotype and relatively low frequency in peripheral blood. About eight highly homologous variants made up a TCR beta motif that seemed to typify ankylosing spondylitis blood. Past research had described some motif variants in reactive arthritis synovial fluid and blood.

In regard to this clonotype: Its antigen is still unknown.

Each TCR beta library was made by quantitative 5'-RACE that incorporated molecular barcodes. TCRdb processed the 5' RACE reads anew with MiXCR; each CDR3 protein has one entry. The profile shows 750,000 to 850,000 distinct CDR3 sequences, over 9.5% of them singletons. CDR1 is LNHNV, CDR2 YYDKDF, per germline (reference sequence). V gave up 5 bases and J gave up 5 bases, with 9 bases separating them. This CDR3 has 12 residues. The chain couples TRBV15 to TRBJ2-5; D is unresolved. Specimen: blood, either unsorted or a sorted T cell fraction (not recorded which). This receptor was obtained from a male donor with ankylosing spondylitis. The CDR3 reads CATSPVGETQYF. The CDR3 DNA sequence: TGTGCCACCAGCCCAGTTGGGGAGACCCAGTACTTC.